The present entry profiles one T cell receptor (beta chain) with its context. The data derive from a study of blood T cell repertoires in COVID-19. The V end was cut by 2 bases, the J end by 4 bases, with 7 bases between. The CDR3 is 13 amino acids. CDR1 is SGHRS and CDR2 is YFSETQ in the germline V gene. Assay used: immunoSEQ multiplex PCR; TCRdb lists only in-frame clones, some missing. The sample contains about 250,000 clones, roughly nine tenths of which appear only once. Specimen: peripheral blood. The TCR originated in a man between 18 and 35 years old with active or convalescent COVID-19. The V gene is TRBV5-1, the J gene TRBJ1-3; no definite D call. The chain's CDR3 is CASSFQKGNTIYF. The CDR3 nucleotides read TGCGCCAGCAGCTTCCAGAAAGGAAACACCATATATTTT.